This T cell receptor (beta chain) was captured by sequencing in a study of blood T cell repertoires in COVID-19. The V gene end was trimmed by 1 base and the J gene end by 5 bases; junction bases not matched to a gene: 3. CDR3 size: 14 residues. Germline loops: CDR1 SGHRS, CDR2 YFSETQ. Per the original methods: Scientists estimated how many nucleated cells there were by amplifying reference gene primers. Generated by immunoSEQ multiplex PCR, the TCRdb table keeps only in-frame clones and is missing some. For V, J and clone size, that table is used; D and trimming come from the DNA. The sample has 270,000 or so clones, 85% to 90% seen once.

The sample comprised peripheral blood. The genes are TRBV5-1 and TRBJ2-1; 7 positions match TRBD2. This TCR derives from a woman aged 40 to 50 who had recovered from COVID-19. CDR3 sequence (DNA): TGCGCCAGCAGCTTGTCCGGGACTAACAATGAGCAGTTCTTC. It codes for CASSLSGTNNEQFF.